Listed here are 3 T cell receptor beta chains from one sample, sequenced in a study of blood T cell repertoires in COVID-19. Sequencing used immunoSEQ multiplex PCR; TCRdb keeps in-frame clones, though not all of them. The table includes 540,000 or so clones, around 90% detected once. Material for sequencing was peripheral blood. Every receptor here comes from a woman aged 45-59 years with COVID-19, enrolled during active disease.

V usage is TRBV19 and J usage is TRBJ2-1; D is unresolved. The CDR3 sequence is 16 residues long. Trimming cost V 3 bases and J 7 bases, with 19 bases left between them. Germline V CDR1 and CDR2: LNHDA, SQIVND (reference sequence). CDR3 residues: CASSIKTSFRRNEQFF. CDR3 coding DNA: TGTGCCAGTAGTATTAAGACTTCCTTTAGAAGGAATGAGCAGTTCTTC.

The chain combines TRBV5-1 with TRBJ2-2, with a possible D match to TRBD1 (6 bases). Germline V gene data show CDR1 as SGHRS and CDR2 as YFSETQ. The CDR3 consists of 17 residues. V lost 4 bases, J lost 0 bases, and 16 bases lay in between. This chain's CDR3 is CASSLYSTGPNTGELFF. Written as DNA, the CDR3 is TGCGCCAGCAGCCTTTACTCGACAGGCCCGAACACCGGGGAGCTGTTTTTT.

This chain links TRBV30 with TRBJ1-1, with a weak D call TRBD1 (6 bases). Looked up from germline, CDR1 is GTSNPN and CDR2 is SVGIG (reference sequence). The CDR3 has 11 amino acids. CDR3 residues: CVEQGNTEAFF. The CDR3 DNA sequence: TGTGTGGAACAGGGGAACACTGAAGCTTTCTTT.